Listed below are T cell receptor beta chains from one sample, sequenced in a study of early T cells in non-severe SARS-CoV-2 infection. TCRdb reprocessed the 5' RACE reads with MiXCR, giving one entry per CDR3 protein. Seen here are under 70,000 distinct CDR3 sequences, approximately 10% observed once, and the top ten hold 3.8%. What was sequenced was whole blood. The receptor source for this set is an adult who was a healthcare worker with PCR-confirmed SARS-CoV-2 infection or an uninfected control (not recorded which). Each CDR3 is given with its conserved first and last residue. Fields, in order: V gene, J gene, CDR3 protein.

v_call: TRBV11-2; j_call: TRBJ2-3; cdr3_aa: CASSLGTRVDF
v_call: TRBV20-1; j_call: TRBJ2-2; cdr3_aa: CSATETENTGELFF
v_call: TRBV5-6; j_call: TRBJ2-3; cdr3_aa: CASSLTGIIGTQYF
v_call: TRBV20-1; j_call: TRBJ2-1; cdr3_aa: CSATKAGHEQFF
v_call: TRBV27; j_call: TRBJ2-1; cdr3_aa: CASSLVQGRVNEQFF
v_call: TRBV30; j_call: TRBJ2-1; cdr3_aa: CAWSAPVVQFF
v_call: TRBV7-2; j_call: TRBJ2-1; cdr3_aa: CASSKGWASYNEQFF
v_call: TRBV7-3; j_call: TRBJ2-1; cdr3_aa: CASSPSTRTGGYNEQFF
v_call: TRBV19; j_call: TRBJ1-5; cdr3_aa: CASSPDRVTLYSNQPQHF
v_call: TRBV5-1; j_call: TRBJ2-1; cdr3_aa: CASSPRTSGGAGSDEQFF
v_call: TRBV6-1; j_call: TRBJ2-3; cdr3_aa: CVSSALLAGTDTQYF
v_call: TRBV12-3/TRBV12-4; j_call: TRBJ1-1; cdr3_aa: CASSPRRHMNTEAFF
v_call: TRBV12-3/TRBV12-4; j_call: TRBJ2-7; cdr3_aa: CASSSPGLGPGIYEQYF
v_call: TRBV11-2; j_call: TRBJ2-6; cdr3_aa: CASSLHVKDSGANVLTF
v_call: TRBV9; j_call: TRBJ2-7; cdr3_aa: CASSVGPGAHYEQYF
v_call: TRBV3-1; j_call: TRBJ2-7; cdr3_aa: CASSLRGAKGEQYF
v_call: TRBV19; j_call: TRBJ1-2; cdr3_aa: CASSIELFDRGDYGYTF
v_call: TRBV29-1; j_call: TRBJ2-3; cdr3_aa: CSVALQTGGTQYF
v_call: TRBV5-4; j_call: TRBJ2-5; cdr3_aa: CASSLTGGQETQYF
v_call: TRBV5-6; j_call: TRBJ2-5; cdr3_aa: CASSLGQGATVETQYF
v_call: TRBV6-5; j_call: TRBJ2-7; cdr3_aa: CASSPGAASYEQYF
v_call: TRBV3-1; j_call: TRBJ1-6; cdr3_aa: CASSQDPGGFNNSPLHF
v_call: TRBV12-3/TRBV12-4; j_call: TRBJ1-4; cdr3_aa: CASSLGQGNEKLFF
v_call: TRBV6-5; j_call: TRBJ1-5; cdr3_aa: CASRPDTSSLPQHF
v_call: TRBV19; j_call: TRBJ2-1; cdr3_aa: CASRRWTGGDYNEQFF
v_call: TRBV30; j_call: TRBJ1-5; cdr3_aa: CAWSVQGDQPQHF
v_call: TRBV11-2; j_call: TRBJ2-5; cdr3_aa: CASSLDPRGQETQYF
v_call: TRBV6-4; j_call: TRBJ2-1; cdr3_aa: CASSPVDSYNEQFF
v_call: TRBV7-8; j_call: TRBJ2-2; cdr3_aa: CASRQQPNTGELFF
v_call: TRBV7-8; j_call: TRBJ1-2; cdr3_aa: CASSQRPGQGDYGYTF
v_call: TRBV6-1; j_call: TRBJ2-2; cdr3_aa: CASSPTGNTGELFF
v_call: TRBV15; j_call: TRBJ2-1; cdr3_aa: CATSAGQGRGFF
v_call: TRBV24-1; j_call: TRBJ2-5; cdr3_aa: CATTSGRGETQYF